The rows below give T cell receptor beta chains drawn from one sample of a study of hypomethylating agent response in myelodysplastic syndrome. Sequenced by immunoSEQ multiplex PCR; TCRdb stores in-frame clones only, minus some. Among approximately 4,200 clones listed, 84% were seen once. Sample: bone marrow, taken before or after starting hypomethylating agent treatment for myelodysplastic syndrome (not recorded which). The receptors come from a human donor with myelodysplastic syndrome. Each CDR3 is given with its conserved first and last residue. D genes are given only for firm matches. Expanded clones get a size class; other rows say once, few or many, or leave the size out.

J | D | size | V | CDR3 | DNA
TRBJ2-7 | . | . | TRBV5-1 | CASSPRRDEQYF | TGCGCCAGCAGCCCCCGTCGGGACGAGCAGTACTTC
TRBJ1-5 | . | . | TRBV19 | CASSQQVNQPQHF | TGTGCCAGTAGTCAACAGGTGAATCAGCCCCAGCATTTT
TRBJ1-2 | . | . | TRBV6-5 | CASSYSIFGSTRGYTF | TGTGCCAGCAGTTACTCGATTTTCGGGTCCACCCGCGGCTACACCTTC
TRBJ2-7 | . | . | TRBV7-2 | CASSLAISGFYEQYF | TGTGCCAGCAGCTTAGCGATATCTGGGTTCTACGAGCAGTACTTC
TRBJ2-3 | . | . | TRBV2 | CASNDGQVTDTQYF | TGTGCCAGCAACGACGGACAAGTCACAGATACGCAGTATTTT
TRBJ2-2 | . | . | TRBV29-1 | CSAKGGQPNTGELFF | TGCAGCGCAAAAGGGGGTCAGCCGAACACCGGGGAGCTGTTTTTT
TRBJ1-1 | . | . | TRBV10-2 | CASSELRENTEAFF | TGCGCCAGCAGTGAGTTGAGGGAGAACACTGAAGCTTTCTTT
TRBJ2-6 | TRBD1 | . | TRBV29-1 | CSVEGTRTGPSGANVLTF | TGCAGCGTTGAAGGGACCCGGACAGGGCCCTCTGGGGCCAACGTCCTGACTTTC
TRBJ1-2 | . | . | TRBV9 | CASSVADTRSYGYTF | TGTGCCAGCAGCGTAGCGGACACGAGATCCTATGGCTACACCTTC
TRBJ1-5 | TRBD1 | . | TRBV18 | CASSPTGQGTYSNQPQHF | TGTGCCAGCTCACCTACGGGACAGGGGACATATAGCAATCAGCCCCAGCATTTT
TRBJ2-3 | . | once | TRBV5-1 | CASSLGSTDTQYF | TGCGCCAGCAGCTTGGGAAGCACAGATACGCAGTATTTT
TRBJ1-4 | TRBD1 | once | TRBV28 | CASSLHRRQGFEKLFF | TGTGCCAGCAGTCTCCATCGACGACAGGGTTTCGAAAAACTGTTTTTT
TRBJ2-4 | . | . | TRBV7-3 | CASSLSAENIQYF | TGTGCCAGCAGCTTATCCGCAGAAAACATTCAGTACTTC
TRBJ2-3 | . | . | TRBV2 | CARNSGTSGTDTQYF | TGTGCCCGAAATTCCGGGACATCTGGCACAGATACGCAGTATTTT
TRBJ2-1 | . | . | TRBV12-5 | CATGLNSYNEQFF | TGTGCTACTGGACTCAACTCCTACAATGAGCAGTTCTTC
TRBJ1-2 | . | . | TRBV2 | CASRTVYGYTF | TGTGCCAGCAGGACAGTCTATGGCTACACCTTC
TRBJ1-1 | TRBD1 | . | TRBV4-3 | CASSQGLQGATEAFF | TGCGCCAGCAGCCAAGGGCTCCAGGGGGCTACTGAAGCTTTCTTT
TRBJ2-5 | TRBD1 | once | TRBV5-1 | CASSLVGTGGSETQYF | TGCGCCAGCAGCTTGGTTGGGACAGGGGGCTCGGAGACCCAGTACTTC
TRBJ1-4 | . | . | TRBV5-5 | CASSLVTEAEKLFF | TGTGCCAGCAGCTTGGTTACGGAGGCTGAAAAACTGTTTTTT
TRBJ2-3 | . | . | TRBV19 | CASSNTRTDTQYF | TGTGCCAGTAGTAACACTCGCACAGATACGCAGTATTTT
TRBJ1-1 | . | . | TRBV6-5 | CASSYFIQGEAFF | TGTGCCAGCAGTTACTTCATACAGGGCGAGGCTTTCTTT
TRBJ1-2 | TRBD1 | . | TRBV4-3 | CASSLSRGQSYGYTF | TGCGCCAGCAGCCTTTCCAGGGGGCAGAGCTATGGCTACACCTTC
TRBJ1-2 | . | . | TRBV4-2 | CASSQGAGLGYTF | TGTGCCAGCAGCCAAGGAGCAGGACTTGGCTACACCTTC
TRBJ2-5 | . | . | TRBV12-5 | CASGWGVRPQETQYF | TGTGCTAGTGGTTGGGGCGTCCGGCCCCAAGAGACCCAGTACTTC
TRBJ2-1 | . | . | TRBV2 | CASNRQSGAPWEQFF | TGTGCCAGCAATCGTCAGTCAGGGGCTCCTTGGGAGCAGTTCTTC
TRBJ2-2 | TRBD2 | . | TRBV7-2 | CASSLGTSGATGELFF | TGTGCCAGCAGCTTAGGTACTAGCGGGGCCACCGGGGAGCTGTTTTTT
TRBJ2-7 | . | . | TRBV21-1 | CASRRGTSYEQYF | TGTGCCAGCCGGCGGGGGACCTCCTACGAGCAGTACTTC
TRBJ2-1 | TRBD1 | once | TRBV29-1 | CSVRTGTGGFNEQFF | TGCAGCGTCCGAACCGGGACAGGGGGCTTCAATGAGCAGTTCTTC
TRBJ2-7 | . | once | TRBV6-5 | CASSLQGSYEQYF | TGTGCCAGCAGTTTACAGGGATCCTACGAGCAGTACTTC
TRBJ1-5 | TRBD1 | . | TRBV15 | CATSRGSGTGVGNQPQHF | TGTGCCACCAGCAGAGGATCAGGGACAGGGGTTGGGAATCAGCCCCAGCATTTT
TRBJ2-5 | . | . | TRBV4-1 | CASSHRPAETQYF | TGCGCCAGCAGCCACCGACCGGCAGAGACCCAGTACTTC
TRBJ1-1 | TRBD1 | . | TRBV7-2 | CASSPLEGGSRAFF | TGTGCCAGCAGCCCCCTCGAAGGGGGCTCCCGAGCTTTCTTT
TRBJ2-1 | . | once | TRBV19 | CASSIFSGGDNEQFF | TGTGCCAGTAGTATTTTTTCAGGGGGGGACAATGAGCAGTTCTTC
TRBJ2-2 | TRBD1 | . | TRBV4-3 | CASSQDRTGLANTGELFF | TGCGCCAGCAGCCAAGATAGGACAGGGCTCGCGAACACCGGGGAGCTGTTTTTT
TRBJ1-1 | TRBD1 | . | TRBV18 | CASGRDRGTEAFF | TGTGCCAGCGGCCGGGACAGGGGCACTGAAGCTTTCTTT
TRBJ2-7 | . | few | TRBV6-5 | CASSSPGSHEQYF | TGTGCCAGCAGTTCCCCAGGATCCCACGAGCAGTACTTC
TRBJ1-2 | . | . | TRBV30 | CAWSVLAGADGYTF | TGTGCCTGGAGTGTTTTGGCGGGGGCTGACGGCTACACCTTC